The next 27 T cell receptor beta chains were all read from a single sample in a study of blood T cell repertoires in COVID-19. Profiled with immunoSEQ multiplex PCR; TCRdb holds only in-frame clones, not every one. Seen here are 60,000 to 80,000 clones, approximately 86% observed once, and the top ten hold more than 1%. The specimen was peripheral blood. Receptor source: an older man with acute or convalescent COVID-19.

This clone appeared a single time. J is TRBJ2-3 and V is TRBV10-1; perhaps TRBD2 as D (6 bases). The CDR3 covers 15 residues. V was shortened by 0 bases and J by 4 bases, with 11 bases between the two germline ends. The V gene's germline CDR1 is WNHNN and CDR2 SYGVQD (reference sequence). The chain's CDR3 is CASSESKLASDTQYF. The CDR3, as DNA: TGCGCCAGCAGTGAGTCGAAACTAGCCTCAGATACGCAGTATTTT.

The chain couples TRBV5-4 to TRBJ2-3, with 8 bases identical to TRBD2. Germline V gene sequence: CDR1 SGHNT, CDR2 YYREEE (reference sequence). CDR3 length equals 15 residues. The trim removed 3 bases at V and 1 base at J, leaving 4 bases unmatched. For the CDR3, the DNA is TGTGCCAGCAGCTCCTTAGCGGGACGCACAGATACGCAGTATTTT. This encodes CASSSLAGRTDTQYF.

The CDR3 is CASSPPYNEQFF. CDR3 nucleotides: TGTGCCAGCTCCCCCCCTTACAATGAGCAGTTCTTC. The V and J genes are TRBV2 and TRBJ2-1; D not resolved. CDR3 length: 12 residues. Trimming took off 8 bases at V and 4 bases at J, with 9 bases between the two ends. Germline-derived CDR1 and CDR2 are SNHLY and FYNNEI.

DNA of the CDR3: TGTGCCAGCACCCACTGGGATACGCAGTATTTT. Translated: CASTHWDTQYF. This chain links TRBV6-6 with TRBJ2-3; D gene unclear. Germline assignment: CDR1 MNHNY and CDR2 SVGAGI (reference sequence). Trimming took 7 bases from V and 6 from J, leaving 8 bases between them. This CDR3 spans 11 amino acids.

This clone was detected once. This chain links TRBV2 with TRBJ2-7, with TRBD1 identical over 7 bases. Germline trimming cut 3 bases from V and 9 bases from J; bases unmatched to any gene: 8. CDR1 is SNHLY and CDR2 is FYNNEI in the germline V gene. The CDR3 spans 13 residues. CDR3 in amino acids: CASSEGQTLPQYF. CDR3 in DNA: TGTGCCAGCAGTGAGGGACAGACCTTACCGCAGTACTTC.

V is TRBV5-6 and J is TRBJ2-5; a weak D match, TRBD2 (7 bases). V gave up 2 bases and J gave up 5 bases, with 13 bases separating them. This CDR3 is 14 amino acids long. Germline V gene data show CDR1 as SGHDT and CDR2 as YYEEEE. CDR3 residues: CASSLGGGRETQYF. For the CDR3, the DNA is TGTGCCAGCAGCTTAGGGGGGGGCAGGGAGACCCAGTACTTC.

The rearrangement uses TRBV29-1 and TRBJ2-7, with 9 bases that match TRBD1. With 4 bases clipped from V and 4 bases from J, the junction kept 8 bases outside the gene matches. CDR1 is SQVTM, CDR2 ANQGSEA, per germline. The CDR3 has 14 residues. DNA for the CDR3: TGCAGCGTTGGGCCCGGACAGGGGACATACGAGCAGTACTTC. It translates to CSVGPGQGTYEQYF.

The rearrangement uses TRBV28 and TRBJ2-1; 8 nucleotides line up with TRBD2. V dropped 1 base and J dropped 6; count of bases not matched to a gene: 5. Germline values: CDR1 MDHEN, CDR2 SYDVKM. The CDR3 runs 15 residues. CDR3 protein: CASSLSGLVSNEQFF. CDR3 sequence (DNA): TGTGCCAGCAGTTTATCGGGACTAGTCTCCAATGAGCAGTTCTTC.

The chain links TRBV30 to TRBJ2-5; possible D gene TRBD2, 7 bases. Trimming stripped 0 bases from V and 5 bases from J, with 13 bases between. The CDR3 runs 14 residues. The germline V gene encodes CDR1 GTSNPN and CDR2 SVGIG (reference sequence). As DNA, the CDR3 is TGTGCCTGGAGTGTAGGCAGGGGAGGGGAGACCCAGTACTTC. Its protein is CAWSVGRGGETQYF.

V usage is TRBV5-1 and J usage is TRBJ2-3; D may be TRBD1 (6 bases). V was cut by 2 bases and J by 6 bases, with 13 bases left in between. In germline, CDR1 is SGHRS, CDR2 YFSETQ. CDR3 length: 14 amino acids. In nucleotides, the CDR3 is TGCGCCAGCAGCTTACGCCAGGGGTATGATACGCAGTATTTT. This translates into CASSLRQGYDTQYF.

The chain recombines TRBV10-3 with TRBJ1-6; no clear D gene. The CDR3 is made up of 14 amino acids. V was trimmed by 11 bases and J by 8 bases, leaving 19 bases between them. In germline, CDR1 is ENHRY, CDR2 SYGVKD. In DNA, the CDR3 is TGTGCCGGGCAGGCGGGGTACACGGATTCACCCCTCCACTTT. This codes for CAGQAGYTDSPLHF.

This chain connects TRBV24-1 to TRBJ2-3; D is unresolved. CDR3 length: 12 amino acids. V lost 1 base to trimming and J lost 5 bases, with 3 bases between them. CDR1 is KGHDR, CDR2 SFDVKD, per germline. The CDR3 DNA is TGTGCCACCAGTGATTTCGGAGATACGCAGTATTTT. Its protein product is CATSDFGDTQYF.

This chain joins TRBV27 and TRBJ2-5, with 8 bases matching TRBD2. J gave up 0 bases and V 5 bases, and 11 bases lay outside the gene matches. From germline, CDR1 is MNHEY and CDR2 SMNVEV (reference sequence). This CDR3 has 17 residues. The CDR3 spells CASSPTGLAGYQETQYF. The CDR3 DNA sequence: TGTGCCAGCAGTCCGACTGGGCTAGCGGGCTACCAAGAGACCCAGTACTTC.

This clone was seen more than once but under ten times. The chain recombines TRBV7-9 with TRBJ1-1; 7 bases map to TRBD1. The CDR3 has 13 residues. The germline gives CDR1 SEHNR, CDR2 FQNEAQ (reference sequence). V lost 8 bases and J lost 12; bases outside the gene matches: 15. CDR3 in amino acids: CASETGTVGATFF. The DNA for the CDR3 is TGTGCCAGCGAAACCGGGACAGTAGGGGCGACTTTCTTT.

The chain joins TRBV7-8 to TRBJ2-7, with D unclear. The germline V gene has CDR1 SGHVS and CDR2 FQNEAQ. There are 11 residues in the CDR3. The V end was cut by 5 bases, the J end by 4 bases, with 6 bases between. CDR3 DNA sequence: TGTGCCAGCAGCCGTTCGTACGAGCAGTACTTC. Encoded protein: CASSRSYEQYF.

The chain is built from TRBV5-1 and TRBJ1-1, with 12 bases matching TRBD1. This CDR3 contains 15 residues. From germline, CDR1 is SGHRS and CDR2 YFSETQ. V lost 4 bases, J lost 0 bases, and 1 base stayed unmatched. Here the CDR3 reads CASSGTGGMNTEAFF. The CDR3 DNA is TGCGCCAGCAGCGGGACAGGGGGCATGAACACTGAAGCTTTCTTT.

This chain joins TRBV2 and TRBJ2-5; no reliable D call. The CDR3 totals 13 residues. The germline V gene encodes CDR1 SNHLY and CDR2 FYNNEI. V gave up 0 bases and J gave up 7 bases, with 9 bases separating them. Written as DNA, the CDR3 is TGTGCCAGCAGTGAAGCCCCGGAGAGGACCCAGTACTTC. Amino acid sequence: CASSEAPERTQYF.

The V and J genes are TRBV27 and TRBJ1-2; TRBD1 matches 10 bases. The CDR3 is made up of 13 amino acids. The trim removed 6 bases at V and 7 bases at J, leaving 5 bases unmatched. Germline assignment: CDR1 MNHEY and CDR2 SMNVEV (reference sequence). The CDR3 nucleotides read TGTGCCAGCAGCCGCCGGGACAGGGGTGGCTACACCTTC. Amino acid sequence: CASSRRDRGGYTF.

The chain has TRBV20-1 and TRBJ2-4; 8 bases line up with TRBD1. Per germline, CDR1 DFQATT and CDR2 SNEGSKA (reference sequence). The V and J ends lost 3 bases and 6 bases, in that order; junction bases with no gene match: 4. CDR3 size: 13 residues. The CDR3 is CSASLQGGNIQYF. DNA of the CDR3: TGCAGTGCTAGTTTACAGGGGGGAAACATTCAGTACTTC.

The chain combines TRBV11-3 with TRBJ2-1; D unresolved. This CDR3 has 12 amino acids. V was pared by 1 base and J by 5 bases, with 3 bases between. Per the germline V gene, CDR1 is SGHNT and CDR2 is YENEEA. The CDR3 nucleotides are TGTGCCAGCAGCTTAGTTAACAATGAGCAGTTCTTC. Its protein product is CASSLVNNEQFF.

CDR3 loop: CASRGEGGTEAFF. The CDR3 DNA reads as TGTGCCAGCAGGGGAGAGGGCGGGACTGAAGCTTTCTTT. This chain connects TRBV12-3 or TRBV12-4 to TRBJ1-1; D is ambiguous. The germline V and J ends were trimmed by 6 bases and 5 bases, with 13 bases remaining between them. CDR3 size: 13 residues.

The chain links TRBV11-2 to TRBJ2-7, with D perhaps TRBD2 (5 bases). The CDR3 is 15 amino acids. CDR1 is SGHAT and CDR2 is FQNNGV in the germline V gene. Trimming shortened V by 3 bases and J by 2 bases, and 14 bases separated the two germline ends. CDR3 sequence: CASSFSRGAAYEQYF. The CDR3 coding sequence is TGTGCCAGCAGCTTTTCTCGGGGAGCCGCCTACGAGCAGTACTTC.

The rearrangement uses TRBV5-4 and TRBJ2-3; 8 positions agree with TRBD1. Germline V gives CDR1 SGHNT, CDR2 YYREEE (reference sequence). CDR3 length: 15 amino acids. Unmatched junction bases numbered 7, after V lost 4 bases and J lost 3 bases. CDR3 nucleotides: TGTGCCAGCAGCCTAGGACAGGGCAGGACAGATACGCAGTATTTT. This sequence encodes CASSLGQGRTDTQYF.

The V and J genes are TRBV6-5 and TRBJ2-5; D might be TRBD2 (5 bases). The CDR3 is 13 amino acids. Germline V CDR1 and CDR2: MNHEY, SVGAGI. Trimming shortened V by 9 bases and J by 7 bases, and 18 bases separated the two germline ends. The DNA for the CDR3 is TGTGCCAGTCGACCAGCAGTCCGGGGGACCCAGTACTTC. Amino acid sequence: CASRPAVRGTQYF.

V gene TRBV21-1 combines with J gene TRBJ2-2; whether TRBD1, the table's D call, matches the DNA was not checked. TRBV21-1 is annotated as a pseudogene. CDR3 size: 16 residues. CDR3 nucleotide sequence: TGTGCCAGCATCCCTGTACAGGGAAGGTACACCGGGGAGCTGTTTTTT. Encoded protein: CASIPVQGRYTGELFF.

V and J are TRBV4-2 and TRBJ1-1, with D possibly being TRBD1 (5 bases). CDR3 length: 14 residues. Per the germline V gene, CDR1 is LGHNA and CDR2 is YNFKEQ. Between the trimmed V and J ends, which lost 0 bases and 7 bases, there was a span of 12 bases. CDR3 loop: CASSQDGGGDEAFF. The DNA of the CDR3 is TGTGCCAGCAGCCAAGACGGTGGGGGGGATGAAGCTTTCTTT.

This chain's CDR3 is CASSRGETQYF. The CDR3 bases are TGTGCCAGCAGTCGGGGAGAGACCCAGTACTTC. The V and J genes are TRBV2 and TRBJ2-5; D possibly corresponds to TRBD2 (5 bases). V gave up 5 bases and J gave up 4 bases, with 5 bases separating them. Germline V gene sequence: CDR1 SNHLY, CDR2 FYNNEI. This CDR3 region has 11 residues.